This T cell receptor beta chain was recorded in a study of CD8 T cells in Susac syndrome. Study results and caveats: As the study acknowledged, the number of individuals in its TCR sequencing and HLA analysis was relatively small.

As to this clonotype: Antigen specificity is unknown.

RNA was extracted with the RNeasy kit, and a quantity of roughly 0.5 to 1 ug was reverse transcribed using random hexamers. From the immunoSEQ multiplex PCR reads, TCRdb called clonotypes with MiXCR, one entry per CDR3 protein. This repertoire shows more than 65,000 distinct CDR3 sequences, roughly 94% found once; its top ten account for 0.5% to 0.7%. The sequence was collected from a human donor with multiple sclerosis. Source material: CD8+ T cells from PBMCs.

The CDR3 sequence: CSVPGGEKLFF. CDR3 coding DNA: TGCAGCGTCCCTGGGGGTGAAAAACTGTTTTTT. The genes are TRBV29-1 and TRBJ1-4; perhaps TRBD1 as D (5 bases). Germline-derived CDR1 and CDR2 are SQVTM and ANQGSEA. Trimming removed 6 bases from V and 7 bases from J, with 9 bases in between. The CDR3 spans 11 residues.